Shown below are 2 T cell receptor beta chains from a single sample sequenced in a study of CDR3 diversity in severe acne (dated by TCRdb to about 2019). The library was made by PCR. The data were produced on an Illumina HiSeq 2000. TCRdb's own reprocessing of the public reads used fastp at Q25 and MiXCR and kept productive beta chains. Every CDR3 protein is listed once, alongside the most common genes and DNA of its rows. This sample is represented by around 85,000 distinct CDR3 sequences; about 53% of them were singletons. The leading ten clones occupy 9.5% to 13% of the sample. Sequencing input: blood. All receptors derive from a male donor with severe acne vulgaris.

By share, this clonotype counts as medium-sized. This chain links TRBV7-9 with TRBJ1-1; TRBD1 aligns across 8 bases. Per the germline V gene, CDR1 is SEHNR and CDR2 is FQNEAQ (reference sequence). The V gene end was trimmed by 2 bases and the J gene end by 5 bases; junction bases not matched to a gene: 1. This CDR3 contains 13 residues. The CDR3, as DNA: TGTGCCAGCAGCTTACAGGGGGCGACTGAAGCTTTCTTT. This translates into CASSLQGATEAFF. Looking up the rest from reference TRBV7-9 and TRBJ1-1 gives the full variable domain: DTGVSQNPRHKITKRGQNVTFRCDPISEHNRLYWYRQTLGQGPEFLTYFQNEAQLEKSRLLSDRFSAERPKGSFSTLEIQRTEQGDSAMYLCASSLQGATEAFFGQGTRLTVV.

This clonotype counts as medium-sized. The chain couples TRBV20-1 to TRBJ2-1; 8 bases agree with TRBD1. V gave up 5 bases and J gave up 12 bases; unmatched junction bases: 3. This CDR3 comprises 10 residues. Germline CDR1 and CDR2: DFQATT and SNEGSKA (reference sequence). The CDR3 region has the DNA TGCAGTGCTCATGGGACAGGGCAGTTCTTC. The encoded protein is CSAHGTGQFF.